Following are 21 T cell receptor beta chains from one sample sequenced in a study of OX40 agonist ivuxolimab in advanced cancers. The method was immunoSEQ multiplex PCR; TCRdb's version includes in-frame clones alone and lacks a portion of them. The sample contains around 100,000 clones, almost 90% of which appear only once. Sequencing used CD4+ or CD8+ T cells sorted from blood, obtained in a trial of the OX40 agonist ivuxolimab. The origin of the receptors is an adult with an advanced solid tumor such as melanoma, head and neck, liver or kidney cancer.

This chain joins TRBV6-6 and TRBJ2-7, with D hard to call. The germline CDR1 and CDR2 sequences are MNHNY and SVGAGI (reference sequence). Trimming removed 0 bases from V and 6 bases from J, with 9 bases in between. CDR3 size: 13 residues. Here the CDR3 reads CASSYSIGSEQYF. The CDR3 DNA reads as TGTGCCAGCAGTTACTCGATCGGTTCCGAGCAGTACTTC.

The DNA of the CDR3 is TGTGCCAGCAGCTTGGCTGGCGGGAGAGACAATGAGCAGTTCTTC. Protein sequence: CASSLAGGRDNEQFF. V gene TRBV5-6 combines with J gene TRBJ2-1, with 7 bases aligning to TRBD2. The germline CDR1 and CDR2 sequences are SGHDT and YYEEEE. The CDR3 has 15 amino acids. Germline trimming cut 0 bases from V and 5 bases from J; bases unmatched to any gene: 5.

V and J are TRBV5-1 and TRBJ2-2; TRBD1 agrees at 10 bases. Germline V lookup: CDR1 SGHRS, CDR2 YFSETQ. V lost 4 bases and J lost 0; bases outside the gene matches: 6. The CDR3 sequence is 17 residues long. DNA of the CDR3: TGCGCCAGCAGCGTCGGACAGGGGGTCGCGAACACCGGGGAGCTGTTTTTT. Its protein is CASSVGQGVANTGELFF.

The chain carries TRBV5-1 and TRBJ1-2, with no clear D. This CDR3 is 14 amino acids long. CDR1 and CDR2 from the germline V gene are SGHRS and YFSETQ. The germline V and J ends were trimmed by 5 bases and 2 bases, with 13 bases remaining between them. CDR3 in DNA: TGCGCCAGCAGTGCCTCCGGAGAAAACTATGGCTACACCTTC. Translating gives CASSASGENYGYTF.

J is TRBJ2-7 and V is TRBV9, with D unresolved. The CDR3 loop spans 15 amino acids. The ends were cut back, 4 bases at V and 2 bases at J, with 16 bases in the middle. Germline V gene sequence: CDR1 SGDLS, CDR2 YYNGEE. The CDR3 loop reads CASSSGPNRPYEQYF. The CDR3 DNA reads as TGTGCCAGCAGCTCTGGACCAAACCGACCCTACGAGCAGTACTTC.

The chain employs TRBV5-3 and TRBJ1-4; D gene ambiguous. TRBV5-3 carries the ORF label, with uncertain function. Between the trimmed V and J ends, which lost 1 base and 6 bases, there was a span of 4 bases. This CDR3 comprises 12 residues. The CDR3 DNA reads TGTGCCAGAAGCTTGTTTTATGAAAAACTGTTTTTT. Translated: CARSLFYEKLFF.

V usage is TRBV7-3 and J usage is TRBJ2-6; no reliable D call. The CDR3 covers 15 residues. CDR1 is SGHTA and CDR2 is FQGTGA in the germline V gene. V lost 9 bases and J 0 bases, leaving 12 bases between the germline ends. The CDR3 DNA reads TGTGCCAGGGATAATGGGTCCTCTGGGGCCAACGTCCTGACTTTC. As protein: CARDNGSSGANVLTF.

The gene calls are TRBV5-1 and TRBJ2-6, with D uncertain. This CDR3 is built from 16 residues. Germline V gives CDR1 SGHRS, CDR2 YFSETQ. V lost 4 bases, J lost 0 bases, and 11 bases lay in between. The CDR3: CASSVRPNSGANVLTF. CDR3 in DNA: TGCGCCAGCAGCGTCCGTCCCAACTCTGGGGCCAACGTCCTGACTTTC.

V usage is TRBV5-1 and J usage is TRBJ1-2, with D possibly being TRBD1 (5 bases). Looked up from germline, CDR1 is SGHRS and CDR2 is YFSETQ. V lost 6 bases to trimming and J lost 8 bases, with 17 bases between them. This CDR3 has 13 residues. This chain's CDR3 is CASIGDGGGGYTF. The CDR3 DNA reads TGCGCCAGCATCGGTGATGGGGGAGGCGGCTACACCTTC.

The chain couples TRBV6-1 to TRBJ2-3; 7 bases agree with TRBD2. The germline V gene encodes CDR1 MNHNS and CDR2 SASEGT. The junction had 6 bases not matched to a gene; V was cut back by 4 bases and J by 5 bases. The CDR3 is 14 amino acids. The CDR3 DNA reads as TGTGCCAGCAGTGGGGCTAGCGGAAGAGATACGCAGTATTTT. This codes for CASSGASGRDTQYF.

V gene TRBV7-2 combines with J gene TRBJ2-5, with TRBD1 matching 8 bases. This CDR3 is built from 14 residues. Germline assignment: CDR1 SGHTA and CDR2 FQGNSA. V gave up 5 bases and J gave up 3 bases; unmatched junction bases: 5. As DNA, the CDR3 is TGTGCCAGCAGCAAAAGGACAGGGAAAGAGACCCAGTACTTC. As protein: CASSKRTGKETQYF.

The chain joins TRBV20-1 to TRBJ1-1; D not resolved. The CDR3 runs to 11 residues. V gave up 6 bases and J gave up 3 bases, with 8 bases separating them. Germline CDR1 is DFQATT and CDR2 is SNEGSKA (reference sequence). CDR3 sequence: CSAQTDTEAFF. CDR3 DNA sequence: TGCAGTGCCCAGACCGACACTGAAGCTTTCTTT.

The rearrangement joins TRBV21-1 to TRBJ2-7; TRBD2 reflects the table's D call only, with no check against the DNA. TRBV21-1 has pseudogene status. This CDR3 region has 12 residues. CDR3 amino acids: CASSKGGYEQYF. CDR3 coding DNA: TGTGCCAGCAGCAAAGGAGGCTACGAGCAGTACTTC.

The rearrangement joins TRBV19 to TRBJ2-3; TRBD2 matches 12 bases. CDR1 LNHDA and CDR2 SQIVND come from the germline V gene (reference sequence). V lost 5 bases, J lost 2 bases, and 5 bases stayed unmatched. The CDR3 is 16 amino acids. CDR3 coding DNA: TGTGCCAGTAGTTACGCTAGCGGGAGGGTCACAGATACGCAGTATTTT. Its protein product is CASSYASGRVTDTQYF.

CDR3 DNA: TGTGCCAGCAGTAATACCTACACTAATCCCTTAGGGGGGCTAACTAGCACAGATACGCAGTATTTT. It specifies CASSNTYTNPLGGLTSTDTQYF. The gene calls are TRBV28 and TRBJ2-3, with D perhaps assigned TRBD1 or TRBD2 (6 bases each). CDR1 is MDHEN, CDR2 SYDVKM, per germline. The CDR3 spans 22 residues. V lost 5 bases to trimming and J lost 0 bases, with 33 bases between them. Drawing the rest from reference TRBV28 and TRBJ2-3, the complete variable domain is DVKVTQSSRYLVKRTGEKVFLECVQDMDHENMFWYRQDPGLGLRLIYFSYDVKMKEKGDIPEGYSVSREKKERFSLILESASTNQTSMYLCASSNTYTNPLGGLTSTDTQYFGPGTRLTVL.

This chain links TRBV27 with TRBJ2-5; no clear D gene. Germline lookup yields CDR1 MNHEY and CDR2 SMNVEV (reference sequence). Trimming shortened V by 6 bases and J by 0 bases, and 8 bases separated the two germline ends. The CDR3 spans 13 residues. CDR3 in DNA: TGTGCCAGCAGCTACAGATACCAAGAGACCCAGTACTTC. Translation gives CASSYRYQETQYF.

The chain joins TRBV13 to TRBJ1-4; 8 bases line up with TRBD1. This CDR3 spans 15 amino acids. The J segment lost 7 bases and the V segment lost 5 bases, leaving 9 bases of the junction unmatched. Germline V lookup: CDR1 PRHDT, CDR2 FYEKMQ (reference sequence). The CDR3 DNA follows: TGTGCCAGCAGCCTCCGACAGGGGTGGGGTGAAAAACTGTTTTTT. This encodes CASSLRQGWGEKLFF. The whole variable domain, remainder taken from reference TRBV13 and TRBJ1-4, is AAGVIQSPRHLIKEKRETATLKCYPIPRHDTVYWYQQGPGQDPQFLISFYEKMQSDKGSIPDRFSAQQFSDYHSELNMSSLELGDSALYFCASSLRQGWGEKLFFGSGTQLSVL.

V and J are TRBV5-1 and TRBJ2-3, with D possibly matching TRBD2 (5 bases). The V end was cut by 0 bases, the J end by 0 bases, with 11 bases between. The CDR3 extends over 16 amino acids. CDR1 is SGHRS and CDR2 is YFSETQ in the germline V gene. The CDR3 spells CASSLGRESSTDTQYF. The DNA for the CDR3 is TGCGCCAGCAGCTTGGGTCGGGAATCTAGCACAGATACGCAGTATTTT.

This clone was recorded once. V and J are TRBV5-1 and TRBJ2-6; D is perhaps TRBD1 (6 bases). This CDR3 comprises 16 residues. Germline loops: CDR1 SGHRS, CDR2 YFSETQ. Trimming took 2 bases from V and 0 from J, leaving 9 bases between them. CDR3 coding DNA: TGCGCCAGCAGCTTACAGGGCCCCTCTGGGGCCAACGTCCTGACTTTC. Residues: CASSLQGPSGANVLTF.

The V gene is TRBV2, the J gene TRBJ1-1; D not certain. There are 14 residues in the CDR3. Trimming cost V 1 base and J 3 bases, with 9 bases left between them. Germline assignment: CDR1 SNHLY and CDR2 FYNNEI. DNA of the CDR3: TGTGCCAGCAGTGAAGTAGGGTTCGACACTGAAGCTTTCTTT. This gives the protein CASSEVGFDTEAFF.

Only a few counts were recorded for this clone. This sequence joins TRBV27 and TRBJ1-4; no reliable D call. CDR1 is MNHEY, CDR2 SMNVEV, per germline (reference sequence). V shed 6 bases and J shed 0 bases, with 11 bases lying between them. The length of the CDR3 is 15 residues. CDR3 in DNA: TGTGCCAGCAGGGGAGGTTTGGCAACTAATGAAAAACTGTTTTTT. Amino acid sequence: CASRGGLATNEKLFF.